The clone carrying this TCR beta chain was detected only once. These data are taken from a study of Ad26.COV2.S vaccination and SARS-CoV-2 variants. On the study more broadly: Once, or twice with 56 days between doses, Ad26.COV2.S was given intramuscularly.

TCRdb keeps only in-frame clones here, not all; method: immunoSEQ multiplex PCR. The table shows about 350,000 clones, with roughly 90% occurring only once. CDR3 size: 13 residues. Germline CDR1 reads KGHSH; CDR2 reads LQKENI. V was pared by 3 bases and J by 5 bases, with 10 bases between. Noted treatment: around 19 received Ad26.COV2.S at low or high dose, single or two shots; about five received placebo; per-sample allocation not given. The study sampled participants on day 63 after the first vaccine or placebo injection. The sequences come from peripheral blood, collected in a trial of Ad26.COV2.S vaccine versus placebo. This chain joins TRBV18 and TRBJ2-5; D is possibly TRBD2 (6 bases). The sequence came from a person aged 18-65 years who received the Ad26.COV2.S COVID-19 vaccine or a placebo. CDR3 bases: TGTGCCAGCTCACCCCTGGGAGGTGAGACCCAGTACTTC. Protein: CASSPLGGETQYF.